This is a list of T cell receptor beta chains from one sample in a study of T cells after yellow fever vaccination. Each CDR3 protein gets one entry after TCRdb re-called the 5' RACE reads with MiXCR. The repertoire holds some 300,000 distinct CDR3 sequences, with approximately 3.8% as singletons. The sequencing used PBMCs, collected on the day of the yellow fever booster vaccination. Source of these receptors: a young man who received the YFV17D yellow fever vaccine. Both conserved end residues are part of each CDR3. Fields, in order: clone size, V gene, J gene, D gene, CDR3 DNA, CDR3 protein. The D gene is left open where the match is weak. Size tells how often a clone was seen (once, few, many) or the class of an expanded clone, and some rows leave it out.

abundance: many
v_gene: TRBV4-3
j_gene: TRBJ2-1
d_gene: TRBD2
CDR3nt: TGCGCCAGCAGCCAAGGTATGCTAGCGGTAAATGAGCAGTTCTTC
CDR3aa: CASSQGMLAVNEQFF

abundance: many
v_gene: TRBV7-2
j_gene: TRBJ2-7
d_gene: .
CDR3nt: TGTGCCAGCAGCTTACGGGGTGGGTTAGCGAACTACGAGCAGTACTTC
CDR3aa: CASSLRGGLANYEQYF

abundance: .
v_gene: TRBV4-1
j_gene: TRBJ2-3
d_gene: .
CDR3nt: TGCGCCAGCAGCCAAGATCAACCAGGAACTAGCACAGATACGCAGTATTTT
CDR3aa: CASSQDQPGTSTDTQYF

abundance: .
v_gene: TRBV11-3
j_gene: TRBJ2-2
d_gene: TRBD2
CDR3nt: TGTGCCAGCAGCTCCCGGACTAGCGGGGGGGATGGGGAGCTGTTTTTT
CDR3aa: CASSSRTSGGDGELFF

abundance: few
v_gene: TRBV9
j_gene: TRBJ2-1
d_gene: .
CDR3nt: TGTGCCAGCAGCGACCGGATCAATGAGCAGTTCTTC
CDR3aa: CASSDRINEQFF

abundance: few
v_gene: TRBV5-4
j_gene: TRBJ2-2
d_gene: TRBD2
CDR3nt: TGTGCCAGCAGCTTGTACAGCGGGGGGGCGAACGGGGAGCTGTTTTTT
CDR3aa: CASSLYSGGANGELFF

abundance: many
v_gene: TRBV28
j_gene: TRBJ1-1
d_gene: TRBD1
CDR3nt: TGTGCCAGCAGTCCGCCAAGGACCCTCGGACAGGGAGGGGGATCTGAAGCTTTCTTT
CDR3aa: CASSPPRTLGQGGGSEAFF

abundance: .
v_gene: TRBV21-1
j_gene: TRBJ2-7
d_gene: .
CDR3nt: TGTGCCAGCAGCACCCGCCGGACAGCTGCCTACGAGCAGTACTTC
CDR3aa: CASSTRRTAAYEQYF

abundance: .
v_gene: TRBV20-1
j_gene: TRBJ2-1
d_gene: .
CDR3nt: TGCAGTGCACCGTACAGGTCGGGTAGCAATGAGCAGTTCTTC
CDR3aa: CSAPYRSGSNEQFF

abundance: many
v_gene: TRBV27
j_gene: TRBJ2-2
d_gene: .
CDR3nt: TGTGCCAGCAGTTCGCACAGGGGGGGATACACCGGGGAGCTGTTTTTT
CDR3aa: CASSSHRGGYTGELFF

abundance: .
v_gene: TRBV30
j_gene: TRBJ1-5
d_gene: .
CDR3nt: TGTGCCTGGAGTGGGGGGGATCAGCCCCAGCATTTT
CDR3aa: CAWSGGDQPQHF

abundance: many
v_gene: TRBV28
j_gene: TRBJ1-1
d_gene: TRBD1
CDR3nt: TGTGCCAGCAGTCTTCTCCCGGGACAGATGAACACTGAAGCTTTCTTT
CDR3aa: CASSLLPGQMNTEAFF

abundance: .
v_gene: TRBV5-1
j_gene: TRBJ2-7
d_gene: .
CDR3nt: TGCGCCAGCACACCGGCCAGCATGAGCTCCTACGAGCAGTACTTC
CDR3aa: CASTPASMSSYEQYF

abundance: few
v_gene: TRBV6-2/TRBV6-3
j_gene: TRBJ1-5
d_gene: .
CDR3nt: TGTGCCAGCAGTAGCGACGCTCTGACGCAGCCCCAGCATTTT
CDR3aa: CASSSDALTQPQHF

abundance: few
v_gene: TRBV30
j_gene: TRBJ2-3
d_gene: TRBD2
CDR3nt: TGTGCCTGGATGGTAGCGGGGGGGACAGATACGCAGTATTTT
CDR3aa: CAWMVAGGTDTQYF

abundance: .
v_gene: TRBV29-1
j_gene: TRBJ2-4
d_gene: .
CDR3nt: TGCAGCGTTCACTCCGGATTCAACATTCAGTACTTC
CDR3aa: CSVHSGFNIQYF

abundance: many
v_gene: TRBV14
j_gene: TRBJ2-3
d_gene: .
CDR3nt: TGTGCCAGCAGCCAGTCAGGGATGAATACGCAGTATTTT
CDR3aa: CASSQSGMNTQYF

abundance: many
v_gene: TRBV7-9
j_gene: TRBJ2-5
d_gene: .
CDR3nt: TGTGCCAGCAGCTCCCCCCGCAGCCAAGAGACCCAGTACTTC
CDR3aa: CASSSPRSQETQYF